The source of this T cell receptor (beta chain) is a study of technical replicates of blood from a few donors. Trimming shortened V by 0 bases and J by 1 base, and 10 bases separated the two germline ends. The germline V gene encodes CDR1 MNHEY and CDR2 SMNVEV (reference sequence). The CDR3 length is 15 residues. The protocol was immunoSEQ multiplex PCR, while the TCRdb copy is restricted to in-frame clones and leaves out a portion. Among tens of thousands of clones, roughly 90% were seen once, and the ten largest hold approximately 0.37%. The chain is built from TRBV27 and TRBJ2-7; D is uncertain. Sequenced sample: T cells isolated from PBMCs. The sequence was obtained from a human donor in good health. CDR3 DNA sequence: TGTGCCAGCAGTTTATCGTTAATACAGTCCTACGAGCAGTACTTC. Protein product: CASSLSLIQSYEQYF.